This T cell receptor beta chain stems from a study of cytomegalovirus exposure and HLA in healthy donors. Regarding the study as a whole: Across donors, sequencing depth was assumed by presence/absence analyses to be roughly uniform.

For this clone: Its matching antigen is unknown.

Healthy individuals who donated bone marrow served as the donors. This PCR relied on a set of 60 Vbeta primers and 13 Jbeta primers. Data came from immunoSEQ multiplex PCR; TCRdb stores just in-frame clones and leaves some out. The table has some 110,000 clones, approximately 79% seen once; the top ten hold over 2%. Germline lookup yields CDR1 LNHDA and CDR2 SQIVND (reference sequence). V was pared by 5 bases and J by 1 base, with 4 bases of the junction left unmatched. This CDR3 has 15 residues. The receptor was derived from a man aged 25-40 years in good health and CMV-seronegative. Specimen: PBMCs. The rearrangement links TRBV19 to TRBJ1-2; TRBD1 agrees at 10 bases. The CDR3 DNA sequence: TGTGCCAGTAGTGCCGGGACAGGGGATAACTATGGCTACACCTTC. As protein: CASSAGTGDNYGYTF.